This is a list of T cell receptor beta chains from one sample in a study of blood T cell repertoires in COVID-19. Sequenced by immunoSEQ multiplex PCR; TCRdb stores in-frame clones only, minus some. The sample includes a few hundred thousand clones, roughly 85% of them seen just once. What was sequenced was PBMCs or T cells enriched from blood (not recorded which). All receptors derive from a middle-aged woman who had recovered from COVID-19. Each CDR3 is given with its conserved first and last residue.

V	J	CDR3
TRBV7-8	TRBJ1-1	CASGLLGGNTEAFF
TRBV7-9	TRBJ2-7	CASSSGNLGTGDDYEQYF
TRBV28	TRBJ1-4	CASRGDRVGSGKLFF
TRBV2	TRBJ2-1	CASISPPPRSHEQFF
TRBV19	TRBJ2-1	CASNEAGPRRGNEQFF
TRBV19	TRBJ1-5	CASSRGTPAGSNQPQHF
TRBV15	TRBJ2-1	CATSRERGPYNEQFF
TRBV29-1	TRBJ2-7	CSVGTSGYEQYF
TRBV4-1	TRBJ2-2	CASSRLQILTGELFF
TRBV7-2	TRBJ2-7	CASSLDGVAGGRIYEEQYF
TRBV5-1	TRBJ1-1	CASMGTGGTEAFF
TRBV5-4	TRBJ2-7	CASSLAGDAYEQYF
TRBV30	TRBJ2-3	CALGWGLALADTQYF
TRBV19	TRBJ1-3	CASSITGPGRTIYF
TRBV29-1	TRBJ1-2	CSVDRPTGYGYTF
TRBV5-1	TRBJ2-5	CASSFQTEETQYF
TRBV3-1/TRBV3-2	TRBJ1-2	CASSQDQGYGYTF
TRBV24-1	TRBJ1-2	CATSDQRGIGYTF
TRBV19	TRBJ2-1	CASSIPSGNVDEQFF
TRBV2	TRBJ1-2	CASTNRGGDYGYTF
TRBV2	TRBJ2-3	CASSGGTTSTDTQYF
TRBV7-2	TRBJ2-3	CASSLGGGRATDTQYF
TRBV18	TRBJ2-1	CASSPPIPSSGSLGNEQFF
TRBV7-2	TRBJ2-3	CASSLPGLDTQYF
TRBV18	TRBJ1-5	CASSPGRSGQPQHF
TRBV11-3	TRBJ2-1	CASSLGRALYNEQFF
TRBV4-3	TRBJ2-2	CASRERGLAGAGTGELFF
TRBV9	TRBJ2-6	CASSVAAGSGANVLTF
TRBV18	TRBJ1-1	CASSPGGREGSTEAFF
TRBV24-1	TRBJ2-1	CATRTGGETSGIEQFF
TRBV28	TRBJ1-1	CASSLLGAGAAFF
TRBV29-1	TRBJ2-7	CSVVAGEGQGYKEQYF
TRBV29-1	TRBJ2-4	CSVAGSLAKNIQYF
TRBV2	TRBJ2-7	CASSAGAYEQYF
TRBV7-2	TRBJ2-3	CASSLAGLGGDTQYF
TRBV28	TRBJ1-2	CASRTGRKGGYTF
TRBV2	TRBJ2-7	CASSIPGLAAYEQYF
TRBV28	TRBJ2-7	CASSLQGTRASYEQYF
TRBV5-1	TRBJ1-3	CASSLDRASSGNTIYF
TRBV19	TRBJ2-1	CASRRQGDNEQFF
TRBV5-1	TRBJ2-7	CASSWGVAGWYEQYF
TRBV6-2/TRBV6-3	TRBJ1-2	CASSYLQADANYGYTF
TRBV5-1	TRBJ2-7	CASSLSRQPSSYEQYF
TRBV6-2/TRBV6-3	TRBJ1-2	CASSPSLNYGYTF
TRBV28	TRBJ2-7	CASSGRGLATYEQYF